The rows below give T cell receptor beta chains drawn from one sample of a study of shared clonotypes between healthy human individuals. Data came from immunoSEQ multiplex PCR; TCRdb stores just in-frame clones and leaves some out. The table records a few million clones, 80% to 95% of them present only once. Input material: naive CD4+ T cells from PBMCs. The receptors come from a man aged 18 to 29 in good health. Some clones in this sample may be carry-over from other donors' samples. CDR3s include the opening cysteine and the closing phenylalanine or tryptophan. Each record gives: clone size, J gene, D gene, V gene, CDR3 length, CDR3 protein, CDR3 DNA. The D gene is left open where the match is weak. Size is omitted from some rows. Given values are once, few, many or a class for expanded clones.

size: NA; J: TRBJ2-2; D: NA; V: TRBV19; length: 15; CDR3: CASSMWASNTGELFF; DNA: TGTGCCAGTAGTATGTGGGCTAGCAACACCGGGGAGCTGTTTTTT
size: NA; J: TRBJ1-2; D: NA; V: TRBV6-5; length: 14; CDR3: CASSYRDTNYGYTF; DNA: TGTGCCAGCAGTTATCGGGACACCAACTATGGCTACACCTTC
size: once; J: TRBJ1-2; D: NA; V: TRBV5-5; length: 15; CDR3: CASSLGSADSYGYTF; DNA: TGTGCCAGCAGCTTGGGGTCGGCAGATTCCTATGGCTACACCTTC
size: NA; J: TRBJ2-1; D: TRBD2; V: TRBV5-1; length: 15; CDR3: CASSFVAGGGNEQFF; DNA: TGCGCCAGCAGCTTTGTAGCGGGAGGGGGCAATGAGCAGTTCTTC
size: NA; J: TRBJ2-3; D: NA; V: TRBV5-1; length: 15; CDR3: CASSLERASMDTQYF; DNA: TGCGCCAGCAGCTTGGAGAGGGCGAGCATGGATACGCAGTATTTT
size: once; J: TRBJ2-6; D: NA; V: TRBV5-1; length: 15; CDR3: CASSLGPAGANVLTF; DNA: TGCGCCAGCAGCCTAGGGCCCGCCGGGGCCAACGTCCTGACTTTC
size: NA; J: TRBJ2-3; D: NA; V: TRBV6-5; length: 14; CDR3: CASSYSRGTDTQYF; DNA: TGTGCCAGCAGTTACTCGAGGGGCACAGATACGCAGTATTTT
size: NA; J: TRBJ2-5; D: TRBD1; V: TRBV7-3; length: 16; CDR3: CASSSHPGTEQETQYF; DNA: TGTGCCAGCAGCTCACATCCTGGGACAGAACAAGAGACCCAGTACTTC
size: NA; J: TRBJ1-1; D: TRBD1; V: TRBV4-2; length: 20; CDR3: CASSHARRTGAFMMNTEAFF; DNA: TGTGCCAGCAGCCACGCCAGGAGGACAGGGGCCTTTATGATGAACACTGAAGCTTTCTTT
size: NA; J: TRBJ1-1; D: NA; V: TRBV6-5; length: 12; CDR3: CASTGGGTEAFF; DNA: TGTGCCAGCACCGGGGGGGGGACTGAAGCTTTCTTT
size: NA; J: TRBJ2-1; D: TRBD2; V: TRBV5-1; length: 16; CDR3: CASSLAWREGVYEQFF; DNA: TGCGCCAGCAGCTTGGCGTGGCGGGAGGGAGTCTATGAGCAGTTCTTC
size: NA; J: TRBJ2-7; D: TRBD2; V: TRBV28; length: 13; CDR3: CASSGGGVYEQYF; DNA: TGTGCCAGCAGTGGGGGAGGGGTATACGAGCAGTACTTC
size: NA; J: TRBJ2-7; D: NA; V: TRBV28; length: 14; CDR3: CASRDGTRTYEQYF; DNA: TGTGCCAGCAGGGATGGAACACGGACCTACGAGCAGTACTTC
size: NA; J: TRBJ1-2; D: NA; V: TRBV7-2; length: 12; CDR3: CASSPEGYGYTF; DNA: TGTGCCAGCAGCCCCGAGGGCTATGGCTACACCTTC
size: NA; J: TRBJ1-2; D: NA; V: TRBV9; length: 13; CDR3: CASSHPPHYGYTF; DNA: TGTGCCAGCAGCCACCCGCCACACTATGGCTACACCTTC
size: NA; J: TRBJ1-4; D: TRBD1; V: TRBV18; length: 15; CDR3: CASSLQGEPDEKLFF; DNA: TGTGCCAGCTCACTTCAGGGGGAGCCCGATGAAAAACTGTTTTTT
size: NA; J: TRBJ2-1; D: TRBD2; V: TRBV15; length: 14; CDR3: CATSSPSGRAEQFF; DNA: TGTGCCACCAGCAGTCCTAGCGGGAGAGCTGAGCAGTTCTTC
size: NA; J: TRBJ1-1; D: TRBD1; V: TRBV6-4; length: 13; CDR3: CASSTDRGTEAFF; DNA: TGTGCCAGCAGTACGGACAGGGGCACTGAAGCTTTCTTT
size: NA; J: TRBJ2-5; D: TRBD1; V: TRBV5-1; length: 16; CDR3: CASSQGQGFTQETQYF; DNA: TGCGCCAGCAGCCAAGGACAGGGTTTCACCCAAGAGACCCAGTACTTC
size: NA; J: TRBJ1-5; D: TRBD1; V: TRBV4-3; length: 15; CDR3: CASSQGQGSNQPQHF; DNA: TGCGCCAGCAGTCAGGGACAGGGGAGCAATCAGCCCCAGCATTTT
size: NA; J: TRBJ1-5; D: TRBD1; V: TRBV6-5; length: 15; CDR3: CASSYSWTGGQPQHF; DNA: TGTGCCAGCAGTTACTCTTGGACAGGGGGTCAGCCCCAGCATTTT
size: NA; J: TRBJ1-2; D: TRBD1; V: TRBV18; length: 13; CDR3: CASSPGTVAGYTF; DNA: TGTGCCAGCTCACCAGGGACAGTAGCTGGCTACACCTTC
size: NA; J: TRBJ2-1; D: NA; V: TRBV9; length: 16; CDR3: CASSGDRGITNNEQFF; DNA: TGTGCCAGCAGCGGTGATCGAGGCATAACGAACAATGAGCAGTTCTTC
size: NA; J: TRBJ2-1; D: TRBD1; V: TRBV5-5; length: 14; CDR3: CASSPGQGRNEQFF; DNA: TGTGCCAGCAGCCCTGGACAGGGGCGTAATGAGCAGTTCTTC
size: NA; J: TRBJ1-4; D: TRBD1; V: TRBV11-1; length: 15; CDR3: CASSARDSSREKLFF; DNA: TGTGCCAGCAGCGCGCGGGACAGCTCTAGGGAAAAACTGTTTTTT
size: NA; J: TRBJ2-5; D: NA; V: TRBV28; length: 15; CDR3: CASSRSGGRFWTQYF; DNA: TGTGCCAGCAGCAGGAGTGGTGGCCGATTCTGGACCCAGTACTTC
size: once; J: TRBJ1-2; D: NA; V: TRBV9; length: 15; CDR3: CASSGGGREGYGYTF; DNA: TGTGCCAGCAGCGGTGGTGGCAGGGAAGGCTATGGCTACACCTTC
size: NA; J: TRBJ2-4; D: TRBD1; V: TRBV6-1; length: 15; CDR3: CASKRTGGVGDIQYF; DNA: TGTGCCAGCAAACGGACAGGGGGCGTCGGAGACATTCAGTACTTC
size: NA; J: TRBJ2-2; D: NA; V: TRBV6-5; length: 16; CDR3: CASSYSSVPNTGELFF; DNA: TGTGCCAGCAGTTACTCGTCGGTACCGAACACCGGGGAGCTGTTTTTT
size: NA; J: TRBJ2-5; D: NA; V: TRBV27; length: 17; CDR3: CASSPSSLGPRSETQYF; DNA: TGTGCCAGCAGCCCCTCTTCGCTTGGCCCTCGATCGGAGACCCAGTACTTC
size: NA; J: TRBJ2-7; D: NA; V: TRBV6-6; length: 12; CDR3: CASSSDTYEQYF; DNA: TGTGCCAGCAGTTCCGACACTTACGAGCAGTACTTC
size: NA; J: TRBJ2-3; D: NA; V: TRBV10-3; length: 12; CDR3: CAIRQGADTQYF; DNA: TGTGCCATCAGGCAGGGAGCAGATACGCAGTATTTT
size: NA; J: TRBJ1-2; D: TRBD1; V: TRBV6-1; length: 13; CDR3: CASRGQSYYGYTF; DNA: TGTGCCAGCAGGGGACAGTCTTACTATGGCTACACCTTC
size: NA; J: TRBJ2-4; D: TRBD1; V: TRBV7-3; length: 15; CDR3: CASSPSTGGGNIQYF; DNA: TGTGCCAGCAGCCCTTCTACAGGGGGTGGAAACATTCAGTACTTC
size: NA; J: TRBJ2-2; D: TRBD1; V: TRBV5-1; length: 16; CDR3: CASSPRQGREAGELFF; DNA: TGCGCCAGCAGCCCCCGACAGGGAAGGGAAGCCGGGGAGCTGTTTTTT
size: once; J: TRBJ1-5; D: NA; V: TRBV19; length: 15; CDR3: CASSMRQASNQPQHF; DNA: TGTGCCAGTAGTATGAGACAGGCGAGCAATCAGCCCCAGCATTTT
size: NA; J: TRBJ1-2; D: NA; V: TRBV27; length: 17; CDR3: CASSLNSRTGVLYGYTF; DNA: TGTGCCAGCAGCCTAAATTCAAGGACGGGCGTCCTCTATGGCTACACCTTC
size: NA; J: TRBJ2-2; D: NA; V: TRBV7-9; length: 15; CDR3: CASDWRDQYTGELFF; DNA: TGTGCCAGCGACTGGAGGGACCAGTACACCGGGGAGCTGTTTTTT
size: NA; J: TRBJ2-7; D: TRBD2; V: TRBV5-4; length: 15; CDR3: CASSLAGGSSYEQYF; DNA: TGTGCCAGCAGCTTAGCGGGAGGCTCCTCCTACGAGCAGTACTTC
size: once; J: TRBJ2-5; D: TRBD1; V: TRBV5-1; length: 14; CDR3: CASSFDRGTQTQYF; DNA: TGCGCCAGCAGCTTCGACAGGGGGACACAGACCCAGTACTTC
size: NA; J: TRBJ1-3; D: NA; V: TRBV19; length: 16; CDR3: CASSIRTAGSGNTIYF; DNA: TGTGCCAGTAGTATAAGGACAGCGGGATCTGGAAACACCATATATTTT
size: NA; J: TRBJ2-7; D: TRBD1; V: TRBV7-2; length: 15; CDR3: CASSQPHRGTYEQYF; DNA: TGTGCCAGCAGCCAACCCCACAGGGGAACCTACGAGCAGTACTTC
size: NA; J: TRBJ2-3; D: NA; V: TRBV7-9; length: 16; CDR3: CASSSDGTISTDTQYF; DNA: TGTGCCAGCAGCTCCGACGGGACCATAAGCACAGATACGCAGTATTTT
size: once; J: TRBJ1-1; D: NA; V: TRBV2; length: 14; CDR3: CASSEGGSYTEAFF; DNA: TGTGCCAGCAGTGAGGGGGGGTCCTACACTGAAGCTTTCTTT
size: NA; J: TRBJ2-5; D: NA; V: TRBV5-4; length: 14; CDR3: CASSLQGRQETQYF; DNA: TGTGCCAGCAGCCTACAGGGGAGGCAAGAGACCCAGTACTTC
size: NA; J: TRBJ1-1; D: NA; V: TRBV5-1; length: 15; CDR3: CASSLVALRDTEAFF; DNA: TGCGCCAGCAGCCTGGTGGCACTCCGGGACACTGAAGCTTTCTTT
size: NA; J: TRBJ2-7; D: TRBD1; V: TRBV27; length: 21; CDR3: CASSLSHRGTTGTGGFYEQYF; DNA: TGTGCCAGCAGTTTATCGCATAGGGGAACCACCGGGACAGGGGGGTTTTACGAGCAGTACTTC
size: once; J: TRBJ2-7; D: NA; V: TRBV4-1; length: 14; CDR3: CASSQPPRSYEQYF; DNA: TGCGCCAGCAGCCAACCCCCGCGGTCTTACGAGCAGTACTTC
size: once; J: TRBJ2-1; D: TRBD2; V: TRBV7-9; length: 16; CDR3: CASRSLAGATYNEQFF; DNA: TGTGCCAGCAGGTCATTAGCGGGAGCTACCTACAATGAGCAGTTCTTC
size: NA; J: TRBJ2-7; D: TRBD1; V: TRBV29-1; length: 13; CDR3: CSVEGQGYYEQYF; DNA: TGCAGCGTTGAGGGACAGGGATACTACGAGCAGTACTTC
size: NA; J: TRBJ1-2; D: TRBD1; V: TRBV18; length: 15; CDR3: CASSPGTGGRRGYTF; DNA: TGTGCCAGCTCACCTGGGACAGGAGGCAGGCGAGGCTACACCTTC
size: NA; J: TRBJ2-7; D: TRBD1; V: TRBV10-3; length: 15; CDR3: CAIGTGTGGSYEQYF; DNA: TGTGCCATCGGCACCGGGACAGGGGGTTCCTACGAGCAGTACTTC
size: NA; J: TRBJ2-2; D: NA; V: TRBV7-3; length: 14; CDR3: CASSLLQTTGELFF; DNA: TGTGCCAGCAGCCTACTCCAAACTACCGGGGAGCTGTTTTTT
size: NA; J: TRBJ2-1; D: TRBD2; V: TRBV15; length: 15; CDR3: CATSSRTSGYNEQFF; DNA: TGTGCCACCAGCAGCAGGACTAGCGGATACAATGAGCAGTTCTTC
size: NA; J: TRBJ2-7; D: TRBD2; V: TRBV7-9; length: 15; CDR3: CASSLKPGLAGEQYF; DNA: TGTGCCAGCAGCTTAAAGCCCGGACTAGCAGGCGAGCAGTACTTC
size: NA; J: TRBJ2-7; D: NA; V: TRBV6-1; length: 14; CDR3: CASRLARGNYEQYF; DNA: TGTGCCAGCAGGCTGGCAAGGGGCAACTACGAGCAGTACTTC
size: NA; J: TRBJ1-5; D: TRBD1; V: TRBV6-1; length: 14; CDR3: CASSVTGGVQPQHF; DNA: TGTGCCAGCAGCGTGACAGGGGGCGTGCAGCCCCAGCATTTT
size: NA; J: TRBJ2-1; D: TRBD1; V: TRBV2; length: 12; CDR3: CASSAGGNEQFF; DNA: TGTGCCAGCAGTGCAGGGGGCAATGAGCAGTTCTTC
size: NA; J: TRBJ2-6; D: NA; V: TRBV18; length: 14; CDR3: CASSQGLGANVLTF; DNA: TGTGCCAGCTCACAAGGGTTAGGGGCCAACGTCCTGACTTTC
size: once; J: TRBJ1-2; D: TRBD1; V: TRBV5-4; length: 14; CDR3: CASSSPTGVKGYTF; DNA: TGTGCCAGCAGCTCCCCGACAGGGGTGAAGGGCTACACCTTC